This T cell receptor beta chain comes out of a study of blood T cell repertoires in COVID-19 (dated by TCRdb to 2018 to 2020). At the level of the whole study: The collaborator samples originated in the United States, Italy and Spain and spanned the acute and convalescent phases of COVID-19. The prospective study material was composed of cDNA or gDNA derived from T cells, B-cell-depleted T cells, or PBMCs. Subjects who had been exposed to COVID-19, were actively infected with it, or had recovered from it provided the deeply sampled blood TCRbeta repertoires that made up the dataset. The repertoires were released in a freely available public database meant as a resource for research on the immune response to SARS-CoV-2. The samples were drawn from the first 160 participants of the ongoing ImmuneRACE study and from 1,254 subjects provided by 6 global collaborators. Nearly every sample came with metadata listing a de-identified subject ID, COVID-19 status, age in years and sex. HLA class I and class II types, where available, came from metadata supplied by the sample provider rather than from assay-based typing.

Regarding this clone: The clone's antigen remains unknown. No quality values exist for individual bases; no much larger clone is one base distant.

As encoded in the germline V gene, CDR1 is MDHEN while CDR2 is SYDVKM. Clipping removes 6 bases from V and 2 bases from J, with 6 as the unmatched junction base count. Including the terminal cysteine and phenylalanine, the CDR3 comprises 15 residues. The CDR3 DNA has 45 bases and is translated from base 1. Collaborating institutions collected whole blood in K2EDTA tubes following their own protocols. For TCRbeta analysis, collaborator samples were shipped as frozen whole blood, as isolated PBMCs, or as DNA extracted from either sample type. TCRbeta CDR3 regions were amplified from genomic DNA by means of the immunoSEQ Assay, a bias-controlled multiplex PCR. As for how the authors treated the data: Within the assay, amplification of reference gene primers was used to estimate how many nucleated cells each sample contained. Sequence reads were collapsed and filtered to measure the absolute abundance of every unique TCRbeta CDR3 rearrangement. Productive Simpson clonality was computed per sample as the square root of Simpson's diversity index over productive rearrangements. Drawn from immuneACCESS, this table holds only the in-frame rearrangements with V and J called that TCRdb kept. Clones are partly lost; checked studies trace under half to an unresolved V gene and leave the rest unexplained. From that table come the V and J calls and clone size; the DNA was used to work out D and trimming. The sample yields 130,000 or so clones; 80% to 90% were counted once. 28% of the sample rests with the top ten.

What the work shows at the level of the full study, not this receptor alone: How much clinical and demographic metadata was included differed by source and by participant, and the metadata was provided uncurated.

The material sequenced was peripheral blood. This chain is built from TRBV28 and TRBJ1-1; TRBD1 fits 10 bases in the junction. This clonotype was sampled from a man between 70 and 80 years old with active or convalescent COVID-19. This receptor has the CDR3 CASSYSTGGNTEAFF. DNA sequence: TGTGCCAGCAGCTATTCGACAGGGGGCAACACTGAAGCTTTCTTT.